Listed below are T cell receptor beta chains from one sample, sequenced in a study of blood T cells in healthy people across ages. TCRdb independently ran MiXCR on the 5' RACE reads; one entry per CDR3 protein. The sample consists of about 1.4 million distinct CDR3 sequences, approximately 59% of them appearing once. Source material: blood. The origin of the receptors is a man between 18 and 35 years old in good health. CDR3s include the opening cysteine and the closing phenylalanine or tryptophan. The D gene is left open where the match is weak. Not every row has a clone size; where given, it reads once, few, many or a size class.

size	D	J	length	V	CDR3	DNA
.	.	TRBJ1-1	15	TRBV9	CASSGHPGANTEAFF	TGTGCCAGCAGCGGGCACCCCGGGGCGAACACTGAAGCTTTCTTT
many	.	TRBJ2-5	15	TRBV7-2	CASSLAGGLQETQYF	TGTGCCAGCAGCTTAGCGGGGGGCCTGCAAGAGACCCAGTACTTC
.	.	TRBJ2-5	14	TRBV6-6	CASSYSGGLETQYF	TGTGCCAGCAGTTACTCGGGGGGGCTGGAGACCCAGTACTTC
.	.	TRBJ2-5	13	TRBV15	CATSRDLGKAQYF	TGTGCCACCAGCAGAGATCTGGGAAAGGCCCAGTACTTC
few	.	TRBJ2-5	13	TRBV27	CASSLKFQETQYF	TGTGCCAGCAGTTTGAAGTTCCAAGAGACCCAGTACTTC
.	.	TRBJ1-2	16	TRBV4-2	CASSQDPSGTNYGYTF	TGTGCCAGCAGCCAAGATCCTTCAGGGACTAACTATGGCTACACCTTC
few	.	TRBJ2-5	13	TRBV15	CATSRGRQETQYF	TGTGCCACCAGCAGAGGACGGCAAGAGACCCAGTACTTC
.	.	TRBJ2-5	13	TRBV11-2	CASGSVWQETQYF	TGTGCCAGCGGCTCTGTTTGGCAAGAGACCCAGTACTTC
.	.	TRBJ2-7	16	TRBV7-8	CASSLARLVSPYEQYF	TGTGCCAGCAGCTTAGCACGACTAGTTTCACCCTACGAGCAGTACTTC
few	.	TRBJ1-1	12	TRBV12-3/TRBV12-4	CASRDGQSEAFF	TGTGCCAGCAGGGATGGACAGTCTGAAGCTTTCTTT
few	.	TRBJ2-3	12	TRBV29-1	CSVESLADTQYF	TGCAGCGTTGAGTCCCTCGCAGATACGCAGTATTTT